This T cell receptor beta chain was documented in a study of identical twins. Study conclusions and caveats: For zero-insertion analyses, partial confounding could come from invariant MAIT and iNKT cells.

The CDR3 runs to 15 residues. Trimming took off 6 bases at V and 5 bases at J, with 20 bases between the two ends. This clonotype was seen only a few times. Its antigen is still unknown. TCRdb re-called the 5' RACE reads with MiXCR, one entry per CDR3 protein. The data show 500,000 to 600,000 distinct CDR3 sequences, approximately 22% seen once. The same sample was also studied in work on T cells expressing NK-cell markers.

This TCR derives from a woman under 30 in good health. The chain combines TRBV12-3 or TRBV12-4 with TRBJ2-7; D gene uncertain. The specimen was CD4+ T cells sorted from blood. CDR3 nucleotides: TGTGCCAGCAGCCCCACTGTCAATCCGGGCCACGAGCAGTACTTC. This sequence encodes CASSPTVNPGHEQYF.